This TCR beta chain emerged from a study of T cells after posttransplantation cyclophosphamide. Profiled with immunoSEQ multiplex PCR; TCRdb holds only in-frame clones, not every one. The table lists 40,000 to 45,000 clones, no singletons, with 2% to 3% in the top ten. This clone was recorded many times. CDR3 length equals 14 residues. Germline V CDR1 and CDR2: MNHEY, SMNVEV (reference sequence). Trimming cost V 8 bases and J 1 base; bases outside gene matches: 2. This related bone marrow graft donor gave peripheral blood on the day of marrow donation. Sample: PBMCs. This chain joins TRBV27 and TRBJ2-1; the match to TRBD1 covers 10 bases. This sequence originates from a man aged 40-49 years in good health, CMV-negative, and a related stem cell transplant donor. CDR3 region: CASWGQGSYNEQFF. CDR3 coding DNA: TGTGCCAGCTGGGGACAGGGGTCCTACAATGAGCAGTTCTTC.